This entry features one T cell receptor (beta chain) sequence. This CDR3 is built from 17 residues. V lost 6 bases and J lost 4; bases outside the gene matches: 13. CDR1 is SNHLY, CDR2 FYNNEI, per germline. Stated treatment: randomized to nivolumab then ipilimumab (arm A) or the reverse (arm B). Sorted cells were live CD3+CD8+, lacking CD19 and CD56, from PBMCs. Measured with immunoSEQ multiplex PCR; TCRdb has only the in-frame clones, and not every one. Of under 5,000 clones listed, about 78% are singletons. The sample comes from a study of sequential checkpoint blockade in melanoma. Study context: Both treatment sequences were followed by maintenance nivolumab.

The sequences come from CD8+ T cells sorted from blood (inferred from file names), collected from a patient given nivolumab and ipilimumab in sequence. The chain is built from TRBV2 and TRBJ2-1; 9 positions agree with TRBD1. The receptor was isolated from a human donor with melanoma. The CDR3 loop is CASSGIRDRDEYNEQFF. The CDR3 nucleotides read TGTGCCAGCAGCGGGATAAGGGACAGGGATGAGTACAATGAGCAGTTCTTC.